This T cell receptor (beta chain) appears in the sequencing data of a study of blood T cell repertoires in COVID-19 (TCRdb year 2020). For context, the study as a whole: Samples from collaborators originated in the United States, Italy and Spain and spanned both the acute and convalescent phases of COVID-19. Samples came from the ongoing ImmuneRACE study (first 160 participants) plus 1,254 subjects from 6 global collaborators. The sample metadata nearly always contained a de-identified subject ID, COVID-19 status, age in years and sex. Where HLA class I and class II types were available, the types were taken from metadata supplied by the sample provider, not from assay-based typing. Deeply sampled blood TCRbeta repertoires from subjects exposed to, actively infected with, or recovered from COVID-19 were included in the dataset. The material from the prospective study consisted of cDNA or gDNA derived from T cells, B-cell-depleted T cells, or PBMCs. The repertoires were made available in a free public database intended to serve as a resource for research on the immune response to SARS-CoV-2. The study at large found these results: How much clinical and demographic metadata was included differed by source and by participant, and the metadata was provided uncurated.

V is clipped by 4 bases and J by 2 bases, and the sequence between their germline boundaries is 10 bases long. The germline V gene sets CDR1 to SGHDT and CDR2 to YYEEEE. Measured from the cysteine to the phenylalanine, the CDR3 is 13 residues long. The sequence is cut down to CDR3 DNA, 39 bases in frame from base 1. A note on this clone: This clone's antigen is unknown. The sample holds no much larger clone one base away, and base qualities are not on file.

Another Seattle source contributed samples from volunteer blood donors who had recovered from COVID-19. The collaborating institutions used their own protocols to collect whole blood in K2EDTA tubes. For TCRbeta analysis, collaborator samples were shipped as frozen whole blood, as isolated PBMCs, or as DNA extracted from either sample type. TCRbeta CDR3 regions were amplified from genomic DNA using the immunoSEQ Assay, a bias-controlled multiplex PCR. The original methods were these. The number of nucleated cells in each sample was estimated by amplification of reference gene primers within the assay. Sequence reads were collapsed and filtered to measure the absolute abundance of every unique TCRbeta CDR3 rearrangement. Productive Simpson clonality was computed per sample as the square root of Simpson's diversity index over productive rearrangements. This immuneACCESS table, as held by TCRdb, lists in-frame sequences with V and J called but not all clones. Of the missing ones, under half trace to an unresolved V gene in checked studies; the others have no known cause. The DNA was the basis for D and trimming; V, J and clone size are from that table. This sample holds 95,000 to 120,000 clones; about 88% were observed only once. Under 9% of the sample belongs to the ten largest clones.

Sequenced input: peripheral blood. The receptor was isolated from a woman in her seventies who had recovered from COVID-19. The V gene is TRBV5-6 and the J gene is TRBJ2-7; possibly the D gene is TRBD1, per 6 matching bases. The CDR3 protein is CASSPGQTYEQYF. The nucleotides read TGTGCCAGCAGCCCAGGACAGACCTACGAGCAGTACTTC. Beyond the CDR3, the reference TRBV5-6 and TRBJ2-7 genes provide the residues; the full variable domain reads: DAGVTQSPTHLIKTRGQQVTLRCSPKSGHDTVSWYQQALGQGPQFIFQYYEEEERQRGNFPDRFSGHQFPNYSSELNVNALLLGDSALYLCASSPGQTYEQYFGPGTRLTVT.